What follows are 29 T cell receptor beta chains derived from one specimen sequenced in a study of T cell changes during pregnancy in multiple sclerosis. Method: immunoSEQ multiplex PCR; TCRdb's copy keeps in-frame clones and lacks some. Here the sample spans approximately 60,000 clones, roughly 90% being singletons. The sequencing here drew on peripheral blood, taken after pregnancy. All receptors come from a female donor in good health, enrolled as a control in a pregnancy study.

The V call is TRBV6-1, the J call TRBJ1-5; 12 bases are shared with TRBD1. The CDR3 extends over 15 amino acids. Germline V gene sequence: CDR1 MNHNS, CDR2 SASEGT. V was pared by 7 bases and J by 5 bases, with 6 bases of the junction left unmatched. The CDR3 DNA reads as TGTGCCAGCATCCTTGGGACAGGGGGCTATCAGCCCCAGCATTTT. This translates into CASILGTGGYQPQHF.

V is TRBV2 and J is TRBJ2-5; 8 bases line up with TRBD1. There are 13 residues in the CDR3. The germline V gene encodes CDR1 SNHLY and CDR2 FYNNEI. Trimming took 8 bases from V and 9 from J; bases not matched to a gene: 11. In DNA, the CDR3 is TGTGCCAGCGTCATACAGGGGGGTGAGGCCCAGTACTTC. As protein: CASVIQGGEAQYF.

The chain has TRBV7-3 and TRBJ2-5; the D gene is possibly TRBD2 (5 bases). CDR1 and CDR2 (germline): SGHTA, FQGTGA. Trimming removed 5 bases at V and 4 bases at J, with 8 bases between. This CDR3 has 12 amino acids. In nucleotides, the CDR3 is TGTGCCAGCAGCCGGGAACGAGAGACCCAGTACTTC. Amino acids: CASSRERETQYF. Full variable domain (outside the CDR3, taken from reference TRBV7-3 and TRBJ2-5): GAGVSQTPSNKVTEKGKYVELRCDPISGHTALYWYRQSLGQGPEFLIYFQGTGAADDSGLPNDRFFAVRPEGSVSTLKIQRTERGDSAVYLCASSRERETQYFGPGTRLLVL.

V gene TRBV7-2 combines with J gene TRBJ2-3; a possible D gene is TRBD2 (6 bases). Germline lookup yields CDR1 SGHTA and CDR2 FQGNSA. The CDR3 length is 16 residues. V gave up 1 base and J gave up 1 base, with 12 bases separating them. CDR3 residues: CASSLGPASGTDTQYF. In DNA, the CDR3 is TGTGCCAGCAGCTTAGGGCCGGCTAGCGGCACAGATACGCAGTATTTT.

The count of this clone is one. The chain couples TRBV7-2 to TRBJ1-2; 10 bases are shared with TRBD1. The V gene end was trimmed by 3 bases and the J gene end by 5 bases; junction bases not matched to a gene: 3. The CDR3 runs 14 residues. The germline CDR1 and CDR2 sequences are SGHTA and FQGNSA. The chain's CDR3 is CASSFGTGVYGYTF. CDR3 nucleotide sequence: TGTGCCAGCAGCTTCGGGACAGGGGTGTATGGCTACACCTTC.

The chain links TRBV27 to TRBJ2-7; 8 nucleotides agree with TRBD1. The V gene end was trimmed by 3 bases and the J gene end by 2 bases; junction bases not matched to a gene: 6. Germline V gene data show CDR1 as MNHEY and CDR2 as SMNVEV (reference sequence). The CDR3 covers 15 residues. CDR3 sequence reads: CASSFRQGTPYEQYF. The CDR3 DNA follows: TGTGCCAGCAGTTTCCGACAGGGGACGCCCTACGAGCAGTACTTC.

This clone came up once. V usage is TRBV5-1 and J usage is TRBJ2-3, with 9 bases aligning to TRBD1. Unmatched junction bases numbered 3, after V lost 2 bases and J lost 5 bases. The CDR3 is 14 residues long. CDR1 is SGHRS, CDR2 YFSETQ, per germline. This CDR3 reads CASSFGQGKDTQYF. CDR3 DNA sequence: TGCGCCAGCAGCTTTGGACAGGGGAAAGATACGCAGTATTTT. The whole variable domain, filled in from reference TRBV5-1 and TRBJ2-3, reads KAGVTQTPRYLIKTRGQQVTLSCSPISGHRSVSWYQQTPGQGLQFLFEYFSETQRNKGNFPGRFSGRQFSNSRSEMNVSTLELGDSALYLCASSFGQGKDTQYFGPGTRLTVL.

In its sample, this clone was seen once. V is TRBV7-3 and J is TRBJ2-2; tentatively, D is TRBD2 (5 bases). Germline V gene sequence: CDR1 SGHTA, CDR2 FQGTGA. V was cut by 1 base and J by 3 bases, with 12 bases left in between. The CDR3 has 16 residues. The CDR3 region is CASSLNGVSDTGELFF. The CDR3 region has the DNA TGTGCCAGCAGCTTAAACGGGGTCTCGGACACCGGGGAGCTGTTTTTT.

V and J are TRBV5-6 and TRBJ2-3; 8 bases are shared with TRBD2. Germline lookup yields CDR1 SGHDT and CDR2 YYEEEE. The V and J ends lost 4 bases and 1 base, in that order; junction bases with no gene match: 8. The CDR3 is 16 amino acids. CDR3 loop: CASSPIAGSGTDTQYF. DNA of the CDR3: TGTGCCAGCAGCCCTATAGCGGGGTCGGGCACAGATACGCAGTATTTT.

The V gene is TRBV19, the J gene TRBJ2-7; D not resolved. Trimming stripped 1 base from V and 2 bases from J, with 9 bases between. The CDR3 runs to 14 residues. Per germline, CDR1 LNHDA and CDR2 SQIVND (reference sequence). The CDR3 spells CASSIGAATYEQYF. The CDR3 DNA reads TGTGCCAGTAGTATAGGGGCTGCCACCTACGAGCAGTACTTC.

This clone was detected a few times. The chain joins TRBV7-9 to TRBJ1-1, with D unresolved. Trimming stripped 2 bases from V and 0 bases from J, with 7 bases between. The CDR3 totals 14 residues. Germline V lookup: CDR1 SEHNR, CDR2 FQNEAQ (reference sequence). CDR3 coding DNA: TGTGCCAGCAGCTTACAGCAGGTGAACACTGAAGCTTTCTTT. Residues: CASSLQQVNTEAFF.

The CDR3 reads CAISESGGSEAFF. CDR3 nucleotides: TGTGCCATCAGTGAGTCAGGGGGATCCGAAGCTTTCTTT. The chain carries TRBV10-3 and TRBJ1-1; weak D call: TRBD1 (6 bases). CDR1 is ENHRY, CDR2 SYGVKD, per germline. This CDR3 spans 13 amino acids. Trimming cost V 0 bases and J 8 bases, with 10 bases left between them.

The rearrangement joins TRBV7-9 to TRBJ1-2; no firm D call. The V and J ends lost 1 base and 2 bases respectively, with 5 bases between them. Germline CDR1 reads SEHNR; CDR2 reads FQNEAQ (reference sequence). CDR3 length: 13 residues. The CDR3: CASSLERNYGYTF. CDR3 DNA sequence: TGTGCCAGCAGCTTAGAACGGAACTATGGCTACACCTTC.

This chain connects TRBV5-1 to TRBJ1-1; the D is unclear. Germline CDR1 and CDR2: SGHRS and YFSETQ. The CDR3 contains 15 residues. Trimming pared 4 bases from V and 6 bases from J, leaving 19 bases between. CDR3: CASSPTTPVLSEAFF. Here the CDR3 DNA reads TGCGCCAGCAGCCCTACTACCCCCGTCTTGTCTGAAGCTTTCTTT.

The J gene is TRBJ2-2, the V gene TRBV6-5; 7 positions match TRBD1. CDR1 is MNHEY, CDR2 SVGAGI, per germline. With 0 bases clipped from V and 2 bases from J, the junction kept 3 bases outside the gene matches. The CDR3 is 16 residues long. The DNA of the CDR3 is TGTGCCAGCAGTTACTCGTGGGACAGCAACACCGGGGAGCTGTTTTTT. Encoded protein: CASSYSWDSNTGELFF.

The chain has TRBV7-3 and TRBJ2-2; 8 bases are shared with TRBD2. CDR3 length: 15 amino acids. Germline values: CDR1 SGHTA, CDR2 FQGTGA. Trimming took 6 bases from V and 1 from J; bases not matched to a gene: 4. This CDR3 reads CASSPAGGNTGELFF. Here the CDR3 DNA reads TGTGCCAGCAGTCCTGCGGGAGGGAACACCGGGGAGCTGTTTTTT.

The chain recombines TRBV12-5 with TRBJ2-4; weak D call: TRBD2 (5 bases). V was pared by 8 bases and J by 5 bases, with 13 bases between. This CDR3 is 13 amino acids long. CDR1 and CDR2 (germline): LGHNT, FRNRAP. DNA of the CDR3: TGTGCTAGTCTCCGGGATACAGAAAACATTCAGTACTTC. This sequence encodes CASLRDTENIQYF.

The J gene is TRBJ2-7, the V gene TRBV10-3; possible D gene TRBD2, 5 bases. The CDR3 covers 14 residues. V lost 6 bases and J lost 2, with 14 bases in between. Germline lookup yields CDR1 ENHRY and CDR2 SYGVKD. The CDR3 loop is CAISEGGLPYEQYF. The CDR3 region has the DNA TGTGCCATCAGCGAGGGTGGGCTCCCCTACGAGCAGTACTTC.

The CDR3: CASSLGDSSYNEQFF. CDR3 bases: TGTGCCAGCAGCTTAGGTGATAGCTCCTACAATGAGCAGTTCTTC. The chain has TRBV7-6 and TRBJ2-1; D unresolved. Germline lookup yields CDR1 SGHVS and CDR2 FNYEAQ. The CDR3 runs to 15 residues. V dropped 1 base and J dropped 0 bases, with 7 bases sitting between them.

This clone appeared once. The chain is built from TRBV12-5 and TRBJ2-3; D may be TRBD2 (5 bases). Deletions cut 7 bases from V and 0 bases from J, with 8 bases between. Germline CDR1 and CDR2: LGHNT and FRNRAP. The CDR3 is 13 amino acids. The CDR3 DNA sequence: TGTGCTAGTGTTGGACTTAGCACAGATACGCAGTATTTT. Protein: CASVGLSTDTQYF.

V usage is TRBV7-3 and J usage is TRBJ2-1; 10 bases map to TRBD2. Germline CDR1 SGHTA, CDR2 FQGTGA. This CDR3 comprises 16 residues. Trimming at V came to 5 bases and at J to 0 bases, leaving 4 bases not matched to a gene. The CDR3 reads CASSLSSGSSYNEQFF. The CDR3 DNA sequence: TGTGCCAGCAGCCTGTCTAGCGGGAGCTCCTACAATGAGCAGTTCTTC.

The CDR3 spells CATHDRGPREGYTF. The CDR3 DNA reads as TGTGCCACCCATGACAGGGGCCCCAGGGAAGGCTACACCTTC. V and J are TRBV10-3 and TRBJ1-2, with 8 bases that match TRBD1. The CDR3 has 14 residues. Trimming cost V 10 bases and J 8 bases; bases outside gene matches: 15. Germline CDR1 is ENHRY and CDR2 is SYGVKD.

The V call is TRBV4-1, the J call TRBJ2-7; weak D call: TRBD2 (6 bases). V was cut by 3 bases and J by 1 base, with 13 bases left in between. Germline assignment: CDR1 MGHRA and CDR2 YSYEKL. The CDR3 runs 15 residues. The CDR3 DNA is TGCGCCAGCAGCCATCCGGTCCGGGGGTCCTACGAGCAGTACTTC. Residues: CASSHPVRGSYEQYF.

The chain uses TRBV28 and TRBJ2-7, with a possible D match to TRBD1 (5 bases). Germline CDR1 and CDR2: MDHEN and SYDVKM. This CDR3 region has 14 residues. V lost 6 bases, J lost 6 bases, and 18 bases lay in between. The CDR3 nucleotides are TGTGCCAGCAGGGACGACAGCGTGCTTTCCGAGCAGTACTTC. This sequence encodes CASRDDSVLSEQYF.

The V and J genes are TRBV7-9 and TRBJ2-1; no reliable D call. The CDR3 is 12 residues long. Germline V lookup: CDR1 SEHNR, CDR2 FQNEAQ (reference sequence). V was pared by 5 bases and J by 7 bases, with 9 bases between. The CDR3 DNA follows: TGTGCCAGCAGCCCAGTTACAAATGAGCAGTTCTTC. Protein: CASSPVTNEQFF.

The genes are TRBV6-5 and TRBJ1-6; D may be TRBD1 (5 bases). The ends were cut back, 5 bases at V and 13 bases at J, with 15 bases in the middle. The CDR3 is 13 amino acids. CDR1 and CDR2 (germline): MNHEY, SVGAGI. CDR3 sequence reads: CASSPQGRTPLHF. DNA for the CDR3: TGTGCCAGCAGTCCGCAGGGTAGAACCCCCCTCCACTTT.

This sequence joins TRBV14 and TRBJ2-7; 7 nucleotides line up with TRBD2. The germline gives CDR1 SGHDN, CDR2 FVKESK. This CDR3 is 16 amino acids long. The ends lost 4 bases at V and 0 bases at J; junction bases unmatched: 9. The CDR3 sequence is CASSPQRGVISYEQYF. The CDR3 DNA is TGTGCCAGCAGCCCCCAGCGGGGAGTTATCTCCTACGAGCAGTACTTC.

The chain recombines TRBV25-1 with TRBJ2-1; 10 bases align to TRBD1. Germline CDR1 is MGHDK and CDR2 is SYGVNS. The CDR3 loop spans 15 amino acids. J gave up 8 bases and V 1 base, and 5 bases lay outside the gene matches. In nucleotides, the CDR3 is TGTGCCAGCAGTGAATGGGGACAGGGGATAGATGAGCAGTTCTTC. Residues: CASSEWGQGIDEQFF. Supplemented by reference TRBV25-1 and TRBJ2-1, the full variable domain reads EADIYQTPRYLVIGTGKKITLECSQTMGHDKMYWYQQDPGMELHLIHYSYGVNSTEKGDLSSESTVSRIRTEHFPLTLESARPSHTSQYLCASSEWGQGIDEQFFGPGTRLTVL.

The chain recombines TRBV2 with TRBJ2-3; 13 bases map to TRBD2. CDR1 SNHLY and CDR2 FYNNEI come from the germline V gene. J lost 0 bases, V lost 5 bases, and 8 bases had no gene match. This CDR3 is built from 18 residues. CDR3 bases: TGTGCCAGCAGTCATCCGACTAGCGGGAGGACTAGCACAGATACGCAGTATTTT. It specifies CASSHPTSGRTSTDTQYF.